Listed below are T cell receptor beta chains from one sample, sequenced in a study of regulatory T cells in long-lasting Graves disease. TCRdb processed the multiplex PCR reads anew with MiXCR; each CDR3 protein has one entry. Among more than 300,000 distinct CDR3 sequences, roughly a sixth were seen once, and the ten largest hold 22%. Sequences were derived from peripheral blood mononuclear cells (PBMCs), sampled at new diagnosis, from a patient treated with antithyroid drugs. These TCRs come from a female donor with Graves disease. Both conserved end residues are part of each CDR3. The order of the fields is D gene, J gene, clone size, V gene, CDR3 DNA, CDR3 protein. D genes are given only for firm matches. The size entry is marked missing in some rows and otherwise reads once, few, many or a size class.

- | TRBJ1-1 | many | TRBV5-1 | TGCGCCAGCAGCTTGGCAGGGCACGACACTGAAGCTTTCTTT | CASSLAGHDTEAFF
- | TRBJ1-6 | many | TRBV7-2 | TGTGCCAGCAGCCCCTCACAAGTCCTCCACTTT | CASSPSQVLHF
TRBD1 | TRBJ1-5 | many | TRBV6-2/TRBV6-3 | TGTGCCAGCAGTTACTCTGGACAGGGCAACGGTCAGCCCCAGCATTTT | CASSYSGQGNGQPQHF
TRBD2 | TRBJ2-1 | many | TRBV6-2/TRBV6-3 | TGTGCCAGCACAACTAGCGGGTACAATGAGCAGTTCTTC | CASTTSGYNEQFF
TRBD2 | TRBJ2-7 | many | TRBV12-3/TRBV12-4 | TGTGCCAGCACCGAACGGAGCGGGGGGGCCTACGAGCAGTACTTC | CASTERSGGAYEQYF
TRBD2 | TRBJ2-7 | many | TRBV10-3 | TGTGCCATCAGTGAGCCCCACGGGGCGGGAGAGCGGTACGAGCAGTACTTC | CAISEPHGAGERYEQYF
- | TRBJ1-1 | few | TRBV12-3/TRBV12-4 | TGTGCCAGCAGTTCCAGGGGTTTGAACACTGAAGCTTTCTTT | CASSSRGLNTEAFF
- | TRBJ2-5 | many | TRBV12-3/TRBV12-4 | TGTGCCAGCATGGACCGGCAATTCGAAGAGACCCAGTACTTC | CASMDRQFEETQYF
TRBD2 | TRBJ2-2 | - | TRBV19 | TGTGCCAGTAGAAGGACGGTGGGTCTAGCGGGATCCGGGGAGCTGTTTTTT | CASRRTVGLAGSGELFF
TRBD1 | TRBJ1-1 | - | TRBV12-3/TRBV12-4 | TGTGCCAGCAGTGTCAGACAGGGGCGGTTGAACACTGAAGCTTTCTTT | CASSVRQGRLNTEAFF
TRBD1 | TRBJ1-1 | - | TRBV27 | TGTGCCAGCAGTGCCGACAGGGAGAACGCTGAAGCTTTCTTT | CASSADRENAEAFF
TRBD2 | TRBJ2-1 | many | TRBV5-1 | TGCGCCAGCAGCAAGCCCGGGACTAGCGGTCCCGGCGATGAGCAGTTCTTC | CASSKPGTSGPGDEQFF
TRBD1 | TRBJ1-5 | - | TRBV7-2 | TGTGCCAGCAGCTTCGGGACAGGGGCTGGTCAGCCCCAGCATTTT | CASSFGTGAGQPQHF
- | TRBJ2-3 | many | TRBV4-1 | TGCGCCAGCAGCCAAGATCTGATCGGCTTCACAGATACGCAGTATTTT | CASSQDLIGFTDTQYF
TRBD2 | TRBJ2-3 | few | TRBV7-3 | TGTGCCAGCAGCTTAAGAGGCCGGGGAGGGCAGGACAATACGCAGTATTTT | CASSLRGRGGQDNTQYF
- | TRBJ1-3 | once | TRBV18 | TGTGCCAGCTCGGCAGGGCAGTTATCTGGAAACACCATATATTTT | CASSAGQLSGNTIYF
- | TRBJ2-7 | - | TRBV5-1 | TGCGCCAGCACCCCCCAGGGCCTCTACGAGCAGTACTTC | CASTPQGLYEQYF
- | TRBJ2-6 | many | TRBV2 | TGTGCCAGCCGAAACCGGGGGCCTGGGGCCAACGTCCTGACTTTC | CASRNRGPGANVLTF